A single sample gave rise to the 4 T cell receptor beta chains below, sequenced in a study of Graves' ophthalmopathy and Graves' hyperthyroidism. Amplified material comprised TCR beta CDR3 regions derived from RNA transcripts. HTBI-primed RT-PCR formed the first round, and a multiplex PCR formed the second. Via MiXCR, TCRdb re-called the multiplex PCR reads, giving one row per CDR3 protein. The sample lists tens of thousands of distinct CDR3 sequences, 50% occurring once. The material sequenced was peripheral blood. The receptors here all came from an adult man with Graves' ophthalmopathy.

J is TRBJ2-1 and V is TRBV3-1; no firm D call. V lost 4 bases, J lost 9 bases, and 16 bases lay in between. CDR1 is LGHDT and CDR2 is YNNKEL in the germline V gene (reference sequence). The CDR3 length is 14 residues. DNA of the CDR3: TGTGCCAGCAGCCCCGAGCCCACGATCCGTGAGCAGTTCTTC. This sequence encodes CASSPEPTIREQFF.

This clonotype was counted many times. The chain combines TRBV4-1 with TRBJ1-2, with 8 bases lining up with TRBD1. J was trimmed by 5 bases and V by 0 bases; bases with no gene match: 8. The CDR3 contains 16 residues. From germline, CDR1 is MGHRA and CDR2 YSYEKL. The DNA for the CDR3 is TGCGCCAGCAGCCAAGAGACCGGGGACAGGCCATATGGCTACACCTTC. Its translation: CASSQETGDRPYGYTF.

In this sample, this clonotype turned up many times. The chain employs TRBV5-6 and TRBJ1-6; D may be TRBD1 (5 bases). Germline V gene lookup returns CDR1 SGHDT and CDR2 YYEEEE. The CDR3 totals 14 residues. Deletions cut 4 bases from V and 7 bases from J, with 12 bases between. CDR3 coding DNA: TGTGCCAGCAGCCCGTTAAGGGGAAATTCACCCCTCCACTTT. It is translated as CASSPLRGNSPLHF. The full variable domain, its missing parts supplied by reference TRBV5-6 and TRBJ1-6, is DAGVTQSPTHLIKTRGQQVTLRCSPKSGHDTVSWYQQALGQGPQFIFQYYEEEERQRGNFPDRFSGHQFPNYSSELNVNALLLGDSALYLCASSPLRGNSPLHFGNGTRLTVT.

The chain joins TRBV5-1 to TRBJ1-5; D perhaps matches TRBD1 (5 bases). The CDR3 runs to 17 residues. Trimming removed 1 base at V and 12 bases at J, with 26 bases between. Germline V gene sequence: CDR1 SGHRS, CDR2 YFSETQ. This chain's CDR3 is CASSLRGRGAWTRHQHF. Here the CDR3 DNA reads TGCGCCAGCAGCTTGAGGGGCCGAGGGGCTTGGACAAGGCACCAGCATTTT.